This T cell receptor (beta chain) was sequenced during a study of T cell repertoires in cytomegalovirus infection (dated by TCRdb to the late 2010s). Background for the entire study: Alongside well-studied HLA-B-restricted epitopes, the peptide stimulations were aimed at recently identified HLA-C-restricted CMV epitopes, whose presentation resists viral immunomodulation. Because public TCR beta signatures pointed to carriage of CMV infection together with the matching HLA type, the HLA type of each donor mattered for the analysis. General findings and caveats noted by the study authors: Carriers of CMV infection plus the relevant HLA type were discriminated by the cumulative frequency of public TCR beta family members in the study cohort and in an independent 352-donor cohort. The ex vivo response was dominated by HLA-C-restricted CMV-specific TCR beta clonotypes, which also provided the single most frequent clonotype in two of eight donors.

The sample's treatment or condition label is to be understood as: in vitro stimulation with specific CMV peptide epitopes to enrich CMV-specific T cells. Its CDR3 holds 15 amino acids, cysteine through phenylalanine. The sequence is cut down to CDR3 DNA, 45 bases in frame from base 1. The junction shows trimming of 3 bases on V and 13 bases on J, and the gene matches do not reach 9 bases of it. CDR1 and CDR2 (MGHDK, SYGVNS) derive from the germline V gene. On this clonotype itself: What this receptor recognizes is not known. No base quality values were provided; no much bigger clone lies one nucleotide off.

Sequencer: Illumina HiSeq 1500. TCRdb passed the public sequencing reads through fastp at Q25 and MiXCR, retaining productive beta sequences. CDR3 protein sequences are deduplicated, and each keeps its most common genes and DNA. This sample holds approximately 1,000,000 distinct CDR3 sequences; approximately 31% were observed only once. The ten largest clonotypes hold roughly an eighth of the sample. The sequenced sample was cultured CD8+ T cells from PBMCs, obtained from culture after CMV antigen stimulation. The origin of this receptor is a human donor in good health (CMV status not recorded). Some clones in this sample may be carry-over from other donors' samples. In this chain, TRBV25-1 is recombined with TRBJ1-6, and TRBD1 matches 10 of the central bases. The CDR3 reads CASSERGDRGFPLHF. The nucleotide sequence reads as follows: TGTGCCAGCAGTGAGAGGGGGGACAGGGGCTTCCCCCTCCACTTT. Full variable domain (CDR3 extended with the reference TRBV25-1 and TRBJ1-6 proteins): EADIYQTPRYLVIGTGKKITLECSQTMGHDKMYWYQQDPGMELHLIHYSYGVNSTEKGDLSSESTVSRIRTEHFPLTLESARPSHTSQYLCASSERGDRGFPLHFGNGTRLTVT.